What follows is one TCR beta chain and its context. Treatment given: around 19 received Ad26.COV2.S at low or high dose, single or two shots; roughly five received placebo; per-sample allocation not given. Sampling was performed 63 days after the first vaccine or placebo injection. This entry belongs to a study of Ad26.COV2.S vaccination and SARS-CoV-2 variants. Produced via immunoSEQ multiplex PCR; TCRdb's table is partial and in-frame only. The sample has hundreds of thousands of clones, about 85% seen once; the top ten hold roughly 3.5%. The sample was peripheral blood, taken in a trial of Ad26.COV2.S vaccine versus placebo. The source is a person between 18 and 65 years old who received the Ad26.COV2.S COVID-19 vaccine or a placebo.

CDR3: CAWSLLAGGPDTQYF. In nucleotides, the CDR3 is TGTGCCTGGAGCCTTTTAGCGGGGGGGCCGGATACGCAGTATTTT. The chain carries TRBV30 and TRBJ2-3; 11 bases are a match to TRBD2. Germline V gives CDR1 GTSNPN, CDR2 SVGIG (reference sequence). Trimming took 3 bases from V and 6 from J; bases not matched to a gene: 8. CDR3 length: 15 amino acids.